These 29 T cell receptor beta chains came from one sample sequenced in a study of blood T cells in healthy people across ages. A J-beta primer mix and a sample-barcoded 5' primer were used in a second PCR of about 7 to 11 cycles. MiXCR, applied by TCRdb to the 5' RACE reads, yields one record per CDR3 protein. This table holds 1,100,000 or so distinct CDR3 sequences, more than 35% found once. Specimen: blood. The receptors derive from a woman aged 60-75 years in good health.

J is TRBJ2-4 and V is TRBV5-1, with TRBD2 matching over 12 bases. Germline V gene lookup returns CDR1 SGHRS and CDR2 YFSETQ. The CDR3 totals 12 residues. After removal of 1 base from V and 15 bases from J, the junction contained 2 bases not matched to a gene. This CDR3 is CASSLTSGRTYF. The CDR3 DNA reads as TGCGCCAGCAGCTTGACTAGCGGGAGGACGTACTTC.

The V call is TRBV27, the J call TRBJ2-5; 13 nucleotides match TRBD2. After removal of 4 bases from V and 4 bases from J, the junction contained 6 bases not matched to a gene. This CDR3 has 16 amino acids. Germline V gene data show CDR1 as MNHEY and CDR2 as SMNVEV (reference sequence). This chain's CDR3 is CASSSLLAGGAETQYF. DNA for the CDR3: TGTGCCAGCAGTTCCCTACTAGCGGGAGGGGCAGAGACCCAGTACTTC.

In its sample, this clonotype was seen many times. This chain connects TRBV7-3 to TRBJ2-7; the D gene is possibly TRBD2 (7 bases). The CDR3 is 15 residues long. V shed 2 bases and J shed 2 bases, with 13 bases lying between them. Germline loops: CDR1 SGHTA, CDR2 FQGTGA. The CDR3 DNA reads as TGTGCCAGCAGCTTAGAATCGGGGGGCCCCTACGAGCAGTACTTC. This sequence encodes CASSLESGGPYEQYF.

Details on this clonotype: One end of the junction does not line up with germline, which may come from a read error. This chain joins TRBV6-1 and TRBJ2-6, with D possibly TRBD1 on 5 matching bases. The CDR3 consists of 18 residues. Germline lookup yields CDR1 MNHNS and CDR2 SASEGT. For the CDR3, the DNA is TGTGCCAGCAGTAGGCAGCCACCTCGCTTCTCTGGGGCCAATGTCCTGACTTTC. It specifies CASSRQPPRFSGANVLTF.

The chain recombines TRBV15 with TRBJ1-5; 7 positions match TRBD1. The CDR3 has 14 residues. Germline CDR1 reads LNHNV; CDR2 reads YYDKDF (reference sequence). V lost 4 bases, J lost 4 bases, and 4 bases stayed unmatched. CDR3 region: CATSIRGGNQPQHF. The CDR3 nucleotides are TGTGCCACCAGCATCAGGGGGGGGAATCAGCCCCAGCATTTT.

The chain recombines TRBV12-3 or TRBV12-4 with TRBJ2-3, with D maybe TRBD1 (6 bases). The CDR3 extends over 13 amino acids. Trimming took 6 bases from V and 7 from J, leaving 14 bases between them. In DNA form, the CDR3 reads TGTGCCAGCAGGACAACAGGGAAGAATACGCAGTATTTT. Its translation: CASRTTGKNTQYF.

A remark on this clonotype: A much larger clone lies one base from this, so it may be a read error. The J gene is TRBJ1-5, the V gene TRBV28; tentative D call: TRBD1 (5 bases). The length of the CDR3 is 15 residues. CDR1 is MDHEN, CDR2 SYDVKM, per germline. V lost 7 bases and J lost 7, with 20 bases in between. The CDR3 DNA sequence: TGTGCCAGCAACTCTCAGCGGGACGGACTACAGCCCCAGCATTTT. Translation gives CASNSQRDGLQPQHF.

The count of this clonotype is one. The DNA for the CDR3 is TGCAGTGCCCCGACTAAGAGGGACTATGGCTACACCTTC. Amino acids: CSAPTKRDYGYTF. This chain joins TRBV20-1 and TRBJ1-2, with D unresolved. Germline CDR1 reads DFQATT; CDR2 reads SNEGSKA (reference sequence). The CDR3 has 13 residues. Trimming stripped 6 bases from V and 3 bases from J, with 14 bases between.

V gene TRBV10-3 combines with J gene TRBJ2-3; TRBD2 aligns across 8 bases. J was trimmed by 2 bases and V by 6 bases; bases with no gene match: 7. The germline V gene has CDR1 ENHRY and CDR2 SYGVKD. This CDR3 has 15 amino acids. CDR3 residues: CAIRKSGSLTDTQYF. The CDR3 region has the DNA TGTGCCATCAGGAAAAGCGGGAGTCTCACAGATACGCAGTATTTT.

V usage is TRBV9 and J usage is TRBJ2-4; 11 bases agree with TRBD2. The J call could be wrong; TRBJ2-7 is a better fit for the DNA end. The germline CDR1 and CDR2 sequences are SGDLS and YYNGEE. This CDR3 comprises 14 residues. The CDR3 protein is CASSVASGRYEQYF. CDR3 DNA sequence: TGTGCCAGCAGCGTGGCTAGCGGGAGGTACGAGCAGTACTTC.

The chain recombines TRBV2 with TRBJ2-5; D is undetermined. Germline values: CDR1 SNHLY, CDR2 FYNNEI. V lost 8 bases and J 8 bases, leaving 15 bases between the germline ends. The CDR3 is 12 amino acids. The chain's CDR3 is CASGTRSFTQYF. CDR3 coding DNA: TGTGCCAGCGGTACACGGTCATTCACCCAGTACTTC.

This sequence joins TRBV28 and TRBJ2-7; D possibly corresponds to TRBD1 (6 bases). Germline-derived CDR1 and CDR2 are MDHEN and SYDVKM. The CDR3 totals 14 residues. The V end was cut by 4 bases, the J end by 3 bases, with 13 bases between. The CDR3 region has the DNA TGTGCCAGCAGTTCGGGACAACCTTTCTACGAGCAGTACTTC. It encodes CASSSGQPFYEQYF.

The chain uses TRBV13 and TRBJ1-2, with D possibly TRBD1 on 5 matching bases. The CDR3 is made up of 12 amino acids. V was trimmed by 4 bases and J by 7 bases, leaving 10 bases between them. In germline, CDR1 is PRHDT, CDR2 FYEKMQ (reference sequence). The CDR3 loop reads CASSSGSGGYTF. The CDR3 nucleotides read TGTGCCAGCAGCTCAGGGAGTGGTGGCTACACCTTC.

The V gene is TRBV5-1, the J gene TRBJ2-4, with 7 bases identical to TRBD1. The J call is doubtful: the DNA matches TRBJ2-5 better. The CDR3 sequence is 13 residues long. CDR1 is SGHRS, CDR2 YFSETQ, per germline. This chain's CDR3 is CASNRQGTETQYF. In DNA, the CDR3 is TGCGCCAGCAATAGACAGGGAACAGAGACCCAGTACTTC.

This clonotype has a handful of counts. J is TRBJ2-7 and V is TRBV27, with TRBD1 matching over 12 bases. V trimming: 6 bases; J trimming: 2 bases; junction bases outside the gene matches: 2. Looked up from germline, CDR1 is MNHEY and CDR2 is SMNVEV (reference sequence). The CDR3 spans 14 residues. The CDR3 DNA sequence: TGTGCCAGCAGCCGGGACAGGGGGCCCTACGAGCAGTACTTC. Its translation: CASSRDRGPYEQYF.

This chain uses TRBV12-3 or TRBV12-4 with TRBJ2-3, with a tentative D call TRBD1 (5 bases). The CDR3 totals 15 residues. The V and J ends lost 2 bases and 4 bases respectively, with 13 bases between them. CDR3 protein: CASSLRGIISDTQYF. The CDR3 nucleotides read TGTGCCAGCAGTTTAAGGGGAATTATCTCAGATACGCAGTATTTT.

This clonotype came up a few times. V is TRBV6-5 and J is TRBJ1-2; maybe TRBD1 (5 bases). The germline V gene has CDR1 MNHEY and CDR2 SVGAGI. This CDR3 has 14 amino acids. V was trimmed by 0 bases and J by 4 bases, leaving 9 bases between them. CDR3 sequence: CASSYSRDLYGYTF. In nucleotides, the CDR3 is TGTGCCAGCAGTTACTCCAGGGACCTCTATGGCTACACCTTC.

The chain carries TRBV28 and TRBJ1-1; D gene uncertain. Trimming took 5 bases from V and 11 from J, leaving 15 bases between them. The CDR3 is 12 residues long. Germline CDR1 MDHEN, CDR2 SYDVKM. CDR3 DNA sequence: TGTGCCAGCAGTCTGCCGGGATTGGGGGCTTTCTTT. It translates to CASSLPGLGAFF.

A note on this clonotype: At one end, the junction sequence differs from germline, possibly due to a read error. The chain is built from TRBV7-9 and TRBJ2-1; TRBD2 is a possible D gene (5 bases). Germline CDR1 is SEHNR and CDR2 is FQNEAQ (reference sequence). The CDR3 is made up of 17 amino acids. The CDR3 loop reads CANSLERTSSSYNEQFF. CDR3 bases: TGTGCCAACAGCTTAGAAAGGACTTCGAGCTCCTACAATGAGCAGTTCTTC.

This clonotype turned up a few times. V gene TRBV20-1 combines with J gene TRBJ2-5, with D uncertain. The J call may not be correct, given that the DNA end is closer to TRBJ2-7. The CDR3 runs to 14 residues. Germline loops: CDR1 DFQATT, CDR2 SNEGSKA (reference sequence). The chain's CDR3 is CSARNVKAIYEQYF. CDR3 nucleotide sequence: TGCAGTGCTAGAAATGTGAAGGCCATCTACGAGCAGTACTTC.

V usage is TRBV24-1 and J usage is TRBJ2-7; 11 nucleotides match TRBD1. The DNA end is a closer match to TRBJ2-5, so the J assignment may be wrong. Germline loops: CDR1 KGHDR, CDR2 SFDVKD. The CDR3 spans 15 residues. This chain's CDR3 is CATSDGQGAGETQYF. CDR3 DNA: TGTGCCACCAGTGATGGACAGGGGGCGGGGGAGACCCAGTACTTC.

This clonotype was counted between two and nine times. The chain combines TRBV27 with TRBJ2-3; possibly TRBD1 or TRBD2 for D (5 bases each). The CDR3 is 16 residues long. Between the trimmed V and J ends, which lost 3 bases and 2 bases, there was a span of 15 bases. CDR1 and CDR2 from the germline V gene are MNHEY and SMNVEV (reference sequence). CDR3 sequence (DNA): TGTGCCAGCAGTTTGTATAGGGGAGAACTCACAGATACGCAGTATTTT. It encodes CASSLYRGELTDTQYF.

As to this clonotype: A much bigger clone sits one base away, suggesting this may be a read error. The V and J genes are TRBV6-6 and TRBJ2-5; D is unresolved. The germline V gene has CDR1 MNHNY and CDR2 SVGAGI (reference sequence). V lost 5 bases and J lost 11, with 9 bases in between. This CDR3 has 10 amino acids. CDR3 coding DNA: TGTGCCAGCAGTAACAATGAGCAGTACTTC. It is translated as CASSNNEQYF.

V usage is TRBV6-6 and J usage is TRBJ2-4, with D perhaps matching TRBD2 (6 bases). The J call could be wrong; TRBJ2-7 is a better fit for the DNA end. CDR3 size: 15 residues. Germline loops: CDR1 MNHNY, CDR2 SVGAGI (reference sequence). CDR3 sequence: CASSYRDSEYNEQYF. The CDR3, as DNA: TGTGCCAGCAGTTACCGGGACTCCGAATACAACGAGCAGTACTTC.

V usage is TRBV6-1 and J usage is TRBJ1-4, with a weak D call TRBD1 (5 bases). Per germline, CDR1 MNHNS and CDR2 SASEGT. The CDR3 is 14 residues long. V was shortened by 5 bases and J by 8 bases, with 15 bases between the two germline ends. The CDR3 protein is CASSTGLQVEKLFF. The CDR3 coding sequence is TGTGCCAGCAGTACGGGACTCCAGGTCGAAAAACTGTTTTTT.

This clonotype was seen a single time. The chain employs TRBV6-6 and TRBJ2-3, with a tentative D call TRBD2 (6 bases). This CDR3 contains 14 residues. Germline V CDR1 and CDR2: MNHNY, SVGAGI (reference sequence). CDR3 region: CGHSVVGGTDTQYF. The DNA for the CDR3 is TGTGGACACTCGGTCGTGGGGGGAACAGATACGCAGTATTTT.

This clonotype is a singleton in its sample. Its ends do not fully match the called genes, so a read error is possible. V gene TRBV12-3 or TRBV12-4 combines with J gene TRBJ2-5; TRBD2 aligns across 7 bases. The CDR3 runs 15 residues. This chain's CDR3 is CPSSLGGSFGETQYF. Here the CDR3 DNA reads TGTCCCAGCAGTTTGGGCGGGAGCTTCGGAGAGACCCAGTACTTC.

In this sample, this clonotype turned up a few times. V is TRBV6-1 and J is TRBJ2-1; 10 positions match TRBD2. J was trimmed by 3 bases and V by 5 bases; bases with no gene match: 4. Germline V CDR1 and CDR2: MNHNS, SASEGT. The CDR3 is 15 amino acids. Written as DNA, the CDR3 is TGTGCCAGCAGTAAGCGGGAGGGCCGCTACAATGAGCAGTTCTTC. Its protein product is CASSKREGRYNEQFF.

The chain employs TRBV12-3 or TRBV12-4 and TRBJ2-3; D uncertain. CDR3 size: 12 residues. Trimming left V 6 bases short and J 6 bases short, with 10 bases between. The DNA of the CDR3 is TGTGCCAGCAGCCGTAAGACGGATACGCAGTATTTT. This encodes CASSRKTDTQYF.